The clone carrying this T cell receptor (beta chain) was seen many times. The antigen remains undetermined. The unsorted libraries were produced from 2 million PBMCs held at -80 C. The sample belongs to a study of neurological immune-mediated disorders. Broader study findings: HTLV-1-associated myelopathy had the most TCR clonal expansion, whereas multiple sclerosis had the least (lower than in healthy controls).

Each CDR3 protein is one row after TCRdb ran MiXCR on the 5' RACE reads. The data contain about 55,000 distinct CDR3 sequences, roughly 4.4% of them seen just once; the ten biggest clones take up approximately 2.9%. Trimming left V 2 bases short and J 0 bases short, with 18 bases between. Germline CDR1 and CDR2: KGHDR and SFDVKD. The CDR3 extends over 19 amino acids. The sample comprised PBMCs. The receptor was derived from a man aged 45-65 years with multiple sclerosis. The chain uses TRBV24-1 and TRBJ2-2, with D possibly TRBD2 on 7 matching bases. The DNA for the CDR3 is TGTGCCACCAGTGATTCCCCAAGGACAGCGGGACCGAACACCGGGGAGCTGTTTTTT. Translated: CATSDSPRTAGPNTGELFF.